Listed here are 5 T cell receptor beta chains from one sample, sequenced in a study of T cell responses to AZD1222 COVID-19 vaccine. Libraries were prepared by immunoSEQ multiplex PCR; TCRdb keeps only in-frame clonotypes and omits some of them. The repertoire holds roughly 140,000 clones, with 82% as singletons. The sequences come from peripheral blood, collected on day 0 of MenACWY control vaccination. The receptors derive from an adult in good health.

The rearrangement joins TRBV5-6 to TRBJ1-6, with D possibly matching TRBD1 (6 bases). CDR1 SGHDT and CDR2 YYEEEE come from the germline V gene. Trimming removed 3 bases at V and 6 bases at J, with 13 bases between. The CDR3 totals 15 residues. CDR3 DNA sequence: TGTGCCAGCAGCTCGTGGGGGCTAGGTAATTCACCCCTCCACTTT. Translation gives CASSSWGLGNSPLHF. The variable domain in full, completed from reference TRBV5-6 and TRBJ1-6, reads DAGVTQSPTHLIKTRGQQVTLRCSPKSGHDTVSWYQQALGQGPQFIFQYYEEEERQRGNFPDRFSGHQFPNYSSELNVNALLLGDSALYLCASSSWGLGNSPLHFGNGTRLTVT.

The V and J genes are TRBV29-1 and TRBJ1-2; D is possibly TRBD1 (5 bases). Between the trimmed V and J ends, which lost 5 bases and 3 bases, there was a span of 7 bases. Germline V gives CDR1 SQVTM, CDR2 ANQGSEA. This CDR3 is built from 11 residues. The CDR3 spells CSVSGYYGYTF. Written as DNA, the CDR3 is TGCAGCGTTTCAGGGTACTATGGCTACACCTTC.

The sample holds a few counts of this clone. The gene calls are TRBV11-2 and TRBJ2-7, with D hard to call. This CDR3 has 13 amino acids. The V end was cut by 0 bases, the J end by 6 bases, with 9 bases between. Germline V lookup: CDR1 SGHAT, CDR2 FQNNGV. The CDR3 spells CASSLERDAEQYF. DNA for the CDR3: TGTGCCAGCAGCTTAGAGCGCGACGCCGAGCAGTACTTC.

V gene TRBV30 combines with J gene TRBJ1-2; 8 bases map to TRBD1. Trimming took 1 base from V and 4 from J; bases not matched to a gene: 2. This CDR3 spans 13 amino acids. Germline CDR1 and CDR2: GTSNPN and SVGIG (reference sequence). The CDR3 sequence: CAWSAGTGYGYTF. CDR3 DNA sequence: TGTGCCTGGAGTGCCGGGACAGGCTATGGCTACACCTTC.

The CDR3 nucleotides are TGTGCCAGCAGTTTCTCCAGCGGGGGGGCAAATGAGCAGTTCTTC. This codes for CASSFSSGGANEQFF. The chain joins TRBV6-6 to TRBJ2-1; 10 nucleotides match TRBD2. Germline values: CDR1 MNHNY, CDR2 SVGAGI (reference sequence). J gave up 7 bases and V 4 bases, and 7 bases lay outside the gene matches. The CDR3 has 15 amino acids.